One and the same sample provided the 29 T cell receptor beta chains below, sequenced in a study of human CD8 memory T cell subsets. Making the TCR beta libraries relied on UMI-labeled 5' RACE. TCRdb reanalyzed the 5' RACE reads, giving one entry per CDR3 protein sequence and no DNA. The table gives about 11,000 distinct CDR3 sequences; the top ten clones make up roughly a sixth of it. The sequenced material came from CD8+ T cells from PBMCs. The receptors stem from a human donor in good health.

The J gene is TRBJ2-1, the V gene TRBV5-6; TCRdb's D call of TRBD1 is untestable without DNA. Germline-derived CDR1 and CDR2 are SGHDT and YYEEEE. CDR3 length equals 14 residues. CDR3 sequence: CASSPPTGSNEQFF. The complete variable domain, with remaining parts taken from reference TRBV5-6 and TRBJ2-1, reads DAGVTQSPTHLIKTRGQQVTLRCSPKSGHDTVSWYQQALGQGPQFIFQYYEEEERQRGNFPDRFSGHQFPNYSSELNVNALLLGDSALYLCASSPPTGSNEQFFGPGTRLTVL.

J is TRBJ2-7 and V is TRBV7-8. CDR1 is SGHVS and CDR2 is FQNEAQ in the germline V gene. There are 14 residues in the CDR3. CDR3 residues: CASSLGISNYEQYF.

The chain uses TRBV3-1 and TRBJ2-7; no DNA is available, so the TRBD2 call from TCRdb remains unchecked. Germline V gives CDR1 LGHDT, CDR2 YNNKEL (reference sequence). CDR3 length: 16 residues. CDR3 amino acids: CASSHPGLAGEDEQYF.

This chain connects TRBV29-1 to TRBJ2-7; TCRdb reports TRBD1, a call that lacks DNA to check it against. The germline V gene encodes CDR1 SQVTM and CDR2 ANQGSEA. The CDR3 sequence is 12 residues long. The CDR3 is CSVEGGLGEQYF.

The V call is TRBV28, the J call TRBJ2-5; TCRdb proposes TRBD2, but this gene call is untestable without DNA. This CDR3 comprises 14 residues. Germline V gene lookup returns CDR1 MDHEN and CDR2 SYDVKM. This CDR3 reads CASSLQGGTETQYF.

The chain uses TRBV6-1 and TRBJ1-5; TCRdb selects TRBD1, and the lack of DNA leaves this call unchecked. Germline V CDR1 and CDR2: MNHNS, SASEGT. The CDR3 is made up of 15 amino acids. The CDR3 spells CASSGGTGLRGPQHF.

This rearrangement joins TRBV9 to TRBJ2-7. The CDR3 is made up of 13 amino acids. The germline V gene has CDR1 SGDLS and CDR2 YYNGEE. CDR3: CASSVDALGEQYF. The full variable domain, with the rest looked up from reference TRBV9 and TRBJ2-7, is DSGVTQTPKHLITATGQRVTLRCSPRSGDLSVYWYQQSLDQGLQFLIQYYNGEERAKGNILERFSAQQFPDLHSELNLSSLELGDSALYFCASSVDALGEQYFGPGTRLTVT.

The chain combines TRBV7-9 with TRBJ2-7; TCRdb names TRBD1, which stays unverified in the absence of DNA. This CDR3 region has 16 residues. CDR1 is SEHNR, CDR2 FQNEAQ, per germline (reference sequence). This chain's CDR3 is CASSPAGGALFYEQYF.

The rearrangement joins TRBV29-1 to TRBJ2-1; the D call from TCRdb, TRBD1, cannot be confirmed without DNA. CDR3 size: 14 residues. CDR1 is SQVTM, CDR2 ANQGSEA, per germline. Here the CDR3 reads CSAGGARSYNEQFF.

The chain carries TRBV20-1 and TRBJ2-7; the D gene TCRdb calls, TRBD2, cannot be checked with no DNA. The CDR3 contains 17 residues. CDR1 is DFQATT and CDR2 is SNEGSKA in the germline V gene (reference sequence). The CDR3 spells CSASIGGPTPRNYEQYF.

The rearrangement joins TRBV12-3 or TRBV12-4 to TRBJ2-1; without DNA, the TCRdb call of TRBD1 cannot be checked. This CDR3 region has 15 residues. CDR3 region: CASSPRDRGYNEQFF.

The rearrangement joins TRBV4-2 to TRBJ1-5; without DNA, the TCRdb call of TRBD1 cannot be checked. This CDR3 region has 15 residues. Germline lookup yields CDR1 LGHNA and CDR2 YNFKEQ. The CDR3 region is CASSQWEGSNQPQHF.

The chain joins TRBV5-1 to TRBJ1-2. The CDR3 totals 14 residues. Germline V gene sequence: CDR1 SGHRS, CDR2 YFSETQ. This CDR3 is CASSLGAEYYGYTF.

The chain uses TRBV7-3 and TRBJ2-3; TCRdb's D call of TRBD2 is untestable without DNA. Germline V gene lookup returns CDR1 SGHTA and CDR2 FQGTGA. This CDR3 has 15 residues. The CDR3 region is CASSSGTTSTDTQYF.

The chain employs TRBV18 and TRBJ2-7; TCRdb's D call of TRBD1 is untestable without DNA. There are 15 residues in the CDR3. The germline V gene has CDR1 KGHSH and CDR2 LQKENI. The CDR3 protein is CASSREGTGAYEQYF.

The gene calls are TRBV5-1 and TRBJ2-3; TCRdb selects TRBD1, and the lack of DNA leaves this call unchecked. CDR1 and CDR2 (germline): SGHRS, YFSETQ. There are 17 residues in the CDR3. CDR3 amino acids: CASSPTGQWGSTDTQYF.

This chain uses TRBV15 with TRBJ1-1. This CDR3 has 15 residues. Germline V lookup: CDR1 LNHNV, CDR2 YYDKDF (reference sequence). This CDR3 reads CATSSELRVSTEAFF.

The gene calls are TRBV5-4 and TRBJ2-3. CDR1 is SGHNT and CDR2 is YYREEE in the germline V gene (reference sequence). The CDR3 totals 14 residues. CDR3 sequence reads: CASSLERSTDTQYF.

The V gene is TRBV9, the J gene TRBJ2-2; TCRdb lists TRBD1, though no DNA is available to test this call. Germline V gene data show CDR1 as SGDLS and CDR2 as YYNGEE. This CDR3 contains 15 residues. CDR3 sequence: CASSADSGNTGELFF. Looking up the rest from reference TRBV9 and TRBJ2-2 gives the full variable domain: DSGVTQTPKHLITATGQRVTLRCSPRSGDLSVYWYQQSLDQGLQFLIQYYNGEERAKGNILERFSAQQFPDLHSELNLSSLELGDSALYFCASSADSGNTGELFFGEGSRLTVL.

This chain uses TRBV20-1 with TRBJ2-1; absent DNA, TCRdb's TRBD2 call cannot be checked. Germline lookup yields CDR1 DFQATT and CDR2 SNEGSKA (reference sequence). The CDR3 is 19 residues long. This CDR3 reads CSARVIGLAGTRSYNEQFF.

The chain is built from TRBV7-3 and TRBJ1-4; with no DNA, the TCRdb D assignment of TRBD1 cannot be verified. Germline V CDR1 and CDR2: SGHTA, FQGTGA. This CDR3 comprises 15 residues. The CDR3 sequence: CASSPGAATNEKLFF. The whole variable domain, remainder taken from reference TRBV7-3 and TRBJ1-4, is GAGVSQTPSNKVTEKGKYVELRCDPISGHTALYWYRQSLGQGPEFLIYFQGTGAADDSGLPNDRFFAVRPEGSVSTLKIQRTERGDSAVYLCASSPGAATNEKLFFGSGTQLSVL.

The chain joins TRBV25-1 to TRBJ2-5; lacking DNA, the TRBD1 call made by TCRdb goes unchecked. Germline CDR1 MGHDK, CDR2 SYGVNS. This CDR3 spans 14 amino acids. CDR3 loop: CASSELDSQETQYF.

The chain has TRBV28 and TRBJ1-3; TCRdb's D call, TRBD1, is unchecked because there is no DNA. Germline CDR1 reads MDHEN; CDR2 reads SYDVKM. The CDR3 totals 15 residues. The CDR3: CASSLDGTSGNTIYF.

This chain links TRBV29-1 with TRBJ1-2; checking the TCRdb D call of TRBD1 is not possible without DNA. From germline, CDR1 is SQVTM and CDR2 ANQGSEA. The CDR3 consists of 13 residues. The CDR3 reads CSVDSQGAFGYTF.

CDR3 protein: CSARDPDSAINYGYTF. V usage is TRBV20-1 and J usage is TRBJ1-2. The length of the CDR3 is 16 residues. Germline CDR1 DFQATT, CDR2 SNEGSKA (reference sequence).

This chain joins TRBV11-2 and TRBJ1-1. This CDR3 has 14 residues. The V gene's germline CDR1 is SGHAT and CDR2 FQNNGV. The CDR3 spells CASSSRHVNTEAFF.

The rearrangement uses TRBV2 and TRBJ2-1; TCRdb's D call of TRBD1 is untestable without DNA. Germline V CDR1 and CDR2: SNHLY, FYNNEI. The CDR3 consists of 14 residues. The CDR3 sequence: CASRTGRLDNEQFF.

This chain uses TRBV6-5 with TRBJ1-6; TCRdb designates TRBD1, a call that cannot be tested without DNA. CDR1 and CDR2 (germline): MNHEY, SVGAGI. This CDR3 has 14 residues. The CDR3 sequence: CASSTGIYNSPLHF.

The rearrangement joins TRBV11-2 to TRBJ2-5; absent DNA, TCRdb's TRBD1 call cannot be checked. The CDR3 covers 15 residues. Per the germline V gene, CDR1 is SGHAT and CDR2 is FQNNGV. CDR3 protein: CASSLNAGQMETQYF.